This T cell receptor (beta chain) came from a study of cytomegalovirus exposure and HLA in healthy donors. This CDR3 contains 14 residues. From germline, CDR1 is SNHLY and CDR2 FYNNEI. The V and J ends lost 7 bases and 7 bases, in that order; junction bases with no gene match: 10. PCR employed 60 Vbeta and 13 Jbeta primers. The method was immunoSEQ multiplex PCR; TCRdb's version includes in-frame clones alone and lacks a portion of them. This table has under 200,000 clones, roughly 73% appearing once. The sample was PBMCs. V usage is TRBV2 and J usage is TRBJ2-1; 7 nucleotides align to TRBD1. The TCR comes from a woman in her twenties or thirties in good health and CMV-seronegative. Here the CDR3 DNA reads TGTGCCAGCAACATTGGACAGGCGGTGAATGAGCAGTTCTTC. Its protein product is CASNIGQAVNEQFF.